These 4 T cell receptor beta chains originate from one sample sequenced in a study of cytomegalovirus exposure and HLA in healthy donors. A multiplex PCR was run with 60 Vbeta primers and 13 Jbeta primers. Method: immunoSEQ multiplex PCR; TCRdb's copy keeps in-frame clones and lacks some. The sample holds more than 110,000 clones; 75% are singletons and the top ten take 6.5% to 9%. Sequencing was carried out using PBMCs. All receptors come from a man aged 25-45 years in good health and CMV-seronegative.

The chain is built from TRBV7-9 and TRBJ2-3, with D perhaps TRBD1 (6 bases). The germline V gene has CDR1 SEHNR and CDR2 FQNEAQ (reference sequence). CDR3 size: 14 residues. V dropped 1 base and J dropped 4 bases, with 9 bases sitting between them. The CDR3: CASSLDRASDTQYF. The CDR3 DNA follows: TGTGCCAGCAGCTTAGACAGGGCTTCAGATACGCAGTATTTT.

The genes are TRBV9 and TRBJ1-2; D gene unclear. The germline V gene encodes CDR1 SGDLS and CDR2 YYNGEE. V was trimmed by 0 bases and J by 8 bases, leaving 17 bases between them. The CDR3 covers 15 residues. The CDR3 DNA sequence: TGTGCCAGCAGCGTAGGTGGGAGCCTCCCTCGGGGCTACACCTTC. It specifies CASSVGGSLPRGYTF.

The CDR3 DNA sequence: TGTGCCAGCAGCTGGGGGGGGACCTACGAGCAGTACTTC. It translates to CASSWGGTYEQYF. This chain links TRBV27 with TRBJ2-7, with 7 bases lining up with TRBD2. The germline gives CDR1 MNHEY, CDR2 SMNVEV (reference sequence). Trimming took 6 bases from V and 2 from J; bases not matched to a gene: 4. There are 13 residues in the CDR3.

The table lists this clone with a few counts. The V and J genes are TRBV2 and TRBJ2-3; 7 nucleotides match TRBD1. Trimming at V came to 6 bases and at J to 1 base, leaving 4 bases not matched to a gene. The CDR3 is 14 amino acids. CDR1 and CDR2 (germline): SNHLY, FYNNEI. The CDR3 loop reads CASRRDRGTDTQYF. The CDR3 DNA is TGTGCCAGCAGACGAGACAGGGGCACAGATACGCAGTATTTT.